The clone carrying this T cell receptor beta chain was seen once. Germline values: CDR1 SGHRS, CDR2 YFSETQ. V was clipped by 3 bases and J by 2 bases, with 15 bases between them. This CDR3 has 15 residues. This sample was taken from a study of blood T cell repertoires in COVID-19. Only in-frame clones appear in the TCRdb table, and some are missing; sequencing was by immunoSEQ multiplex PCR. The sample holds under 50,000 clones, roughly 84% seen once. The sequenced sample was peripheral blood. The source is a man in his fifties or sixties with active COVID-19. V usage is TRBV5-1 and J usage is TRBJ2-7; D is perhaps TRBD1 (6 bases). The CDR3 spells CASSWSRQGTYEQYF. In DNA form, the CDR3 reads TGCGCCAGCAGCTGGAGCCGGCAGGGGACCTACGAGCAGTACTTC.